This T cell receptor beta chain appears in the sequencing data of a study of identical twins. Overall study results and limits: Conclusions leaned on cross-sectional statistical analysis and did not track the same donors over time.

TCRdb re-derived calls from the 5' RACE reads in MiXCR, one entry per CDR3 protein. This table has 430,000 or so distinct CDR3 sequences, more than 20% appearing once. Of note for this clonotype: Antigen specificity is unknown.

This same sample was also taken into another study, of T cells expressing NK-cell markers. This second study notes: In 5 to 7 donors, dominant NKG2C+ clonotypes were roughly 1.0-7.0% of CD8+ T cells.

The specimen sequenced was CD4+ T cells sorted from blood. This clonotype originated in a woman aged 18-35 years in good health.

CDR3 in amino acids: CATSRERGTYYEQYF. The DNA of the CDR3 is TGTGCCACCAGCAGGGAGCGGGGAACTTACTACGAGCAGTACTTC. This chain links TRBV15 with TRBJ2-7, with 7 nucleotides matching TRBD2. The CDR3 totals 15 residues. Germline V gene data show CDR1 as LNHNV and CDR2 as YYDKDF (reference sequence). With 3 bases clipped from V and 3 bases from J, the junction kept 8 bases outside the gene matches.